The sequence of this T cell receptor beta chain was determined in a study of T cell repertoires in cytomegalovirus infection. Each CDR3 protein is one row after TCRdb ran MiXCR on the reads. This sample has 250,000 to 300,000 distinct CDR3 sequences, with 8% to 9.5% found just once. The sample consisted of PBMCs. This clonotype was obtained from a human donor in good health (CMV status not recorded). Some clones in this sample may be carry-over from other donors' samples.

CDR3 amino acids: CASRVGGAVSDTQYF. In DNA, the CDR3 is TGTGCCAGTAGAGTCGGGGGGGCAGTCAGCGATACGCAGTATTTT. The chain is built from TRBV19 and TRBJ2-3; 8 bases map to TRBD2. The CDR3 sequence is 15 residues long. Germline CDR1 and CDR2: LNHDA and SQIVND (reference sequence). J gave up 6 bases and V 6 bases, and 11 bases lay outside the gene matches.